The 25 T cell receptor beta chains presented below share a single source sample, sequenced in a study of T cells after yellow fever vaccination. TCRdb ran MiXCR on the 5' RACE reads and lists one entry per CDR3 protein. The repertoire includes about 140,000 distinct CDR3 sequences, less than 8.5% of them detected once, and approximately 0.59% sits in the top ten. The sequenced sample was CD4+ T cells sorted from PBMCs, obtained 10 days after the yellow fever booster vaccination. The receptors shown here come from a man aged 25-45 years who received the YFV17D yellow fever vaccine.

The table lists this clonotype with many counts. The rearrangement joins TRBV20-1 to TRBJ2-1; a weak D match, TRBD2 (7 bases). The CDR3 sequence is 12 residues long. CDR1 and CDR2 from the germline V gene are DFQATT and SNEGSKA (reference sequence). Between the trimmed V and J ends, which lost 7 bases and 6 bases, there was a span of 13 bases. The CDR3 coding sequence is TGCAGTGGGAAGAGGGGGGGCAATGAGCAGTTCTTC. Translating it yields CSGKRGGNEQFF.

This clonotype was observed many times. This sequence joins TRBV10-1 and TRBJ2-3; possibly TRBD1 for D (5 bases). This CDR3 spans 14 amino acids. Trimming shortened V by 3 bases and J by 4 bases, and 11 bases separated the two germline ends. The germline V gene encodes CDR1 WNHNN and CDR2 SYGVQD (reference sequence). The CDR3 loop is CASSDGRVSDTQYF. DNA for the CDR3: TGCGCCAGCAGTGATGGCAGGGTATCAGATACGCAGTATTTT.

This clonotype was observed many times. The CDR3, as DNA: TGTGCCAGCCGTAGGCAGGCCCGAAATTCACCCCTCCACTTT. Translated, it gives CASRRQARNSPLHF. The gene calls are TRBV2 and TRBJ1-6; D unclear. Germline V gives CDR1 SNHLY, CDR2 FYNNEI. The CDR3 length is 14 residues. Deletions cut 8 bases from V and 7 bases from J, with 15 bases between.

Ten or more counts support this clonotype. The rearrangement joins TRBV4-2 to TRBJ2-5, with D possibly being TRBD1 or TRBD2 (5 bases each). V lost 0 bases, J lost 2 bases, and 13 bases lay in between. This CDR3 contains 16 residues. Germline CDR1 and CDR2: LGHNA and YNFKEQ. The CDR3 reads CASSQDPVREQETQYF. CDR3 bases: TGTGCCAGCAGCCAAGATCCTGTCAGGGAGCAAGAGACCCAGTACTTC.

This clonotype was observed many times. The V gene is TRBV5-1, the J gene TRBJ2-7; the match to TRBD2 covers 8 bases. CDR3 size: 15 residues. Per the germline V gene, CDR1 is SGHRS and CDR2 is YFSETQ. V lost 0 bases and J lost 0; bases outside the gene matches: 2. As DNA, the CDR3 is TGCGCCAGCAGCTTGGAACTAGCGGTCTCCTACGAGCAGTACTTC. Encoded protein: CASSLELAVSYEQYF.

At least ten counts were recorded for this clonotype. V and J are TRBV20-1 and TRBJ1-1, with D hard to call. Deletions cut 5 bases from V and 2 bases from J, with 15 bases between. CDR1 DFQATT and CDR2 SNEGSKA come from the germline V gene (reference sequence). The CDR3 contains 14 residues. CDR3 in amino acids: CSARKVVVNTEAFF. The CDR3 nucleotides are TGCAGTGCTCGTAAGGTAGTCGTCAACACTGAAGCTTTCTTT.

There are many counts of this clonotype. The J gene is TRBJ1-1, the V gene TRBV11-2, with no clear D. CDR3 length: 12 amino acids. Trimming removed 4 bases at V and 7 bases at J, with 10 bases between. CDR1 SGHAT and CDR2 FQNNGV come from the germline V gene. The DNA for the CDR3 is TGTGCCAGCAGCTCGGGCGTGGGTGAAGCTTTCTTT. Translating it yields CASSSGVGEAFF.

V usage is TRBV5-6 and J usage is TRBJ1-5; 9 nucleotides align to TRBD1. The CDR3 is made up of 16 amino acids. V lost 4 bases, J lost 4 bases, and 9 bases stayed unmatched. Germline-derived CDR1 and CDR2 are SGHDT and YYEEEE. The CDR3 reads CASSARTGAINQPQHF. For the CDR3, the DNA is TGTGCCAGCAGCGCGCGGACAGGGGCTATTAATCAGCCCCAGCATTTT.

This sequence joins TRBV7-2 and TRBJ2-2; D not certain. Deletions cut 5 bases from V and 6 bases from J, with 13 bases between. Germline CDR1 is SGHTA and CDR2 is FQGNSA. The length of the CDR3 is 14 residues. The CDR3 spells CASSPSGTPGELFF. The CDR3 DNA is TGTGCCAGCAGCCCGTCCGGCACCCCCGGGGAGCTGTTTTTT. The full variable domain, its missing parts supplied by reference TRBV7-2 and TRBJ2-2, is GAGVSQSPSNKVTEKGKDVELRCDPISGHTALYWYRQSLGQGLEFLIYFQGNSAPDKSGLPSDRFSAERTGGSVSTLTIQRTQQEDSAVYLCASSPSGTPGELFFGEGSRLTVL.

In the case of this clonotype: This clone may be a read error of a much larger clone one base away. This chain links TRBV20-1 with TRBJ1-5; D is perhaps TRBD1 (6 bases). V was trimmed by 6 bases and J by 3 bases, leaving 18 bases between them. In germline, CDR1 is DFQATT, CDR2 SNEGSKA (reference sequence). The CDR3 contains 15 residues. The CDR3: CSATRGRNTNQPQHF. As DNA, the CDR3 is TGCAGTGCCACCCGGGGGCGCAATACCAATCAGCCCCAGCATTTT.

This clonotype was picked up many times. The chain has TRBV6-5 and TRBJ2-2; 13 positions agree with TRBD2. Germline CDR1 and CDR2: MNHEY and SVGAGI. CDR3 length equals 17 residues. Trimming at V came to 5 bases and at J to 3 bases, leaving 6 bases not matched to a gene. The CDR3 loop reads CASSRTSGSRYTGELFF. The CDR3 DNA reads TGTGCCAGCAGTCGGACTAGCGGGAGTCGGTACACCGGGGAGCTGTTTTTT.

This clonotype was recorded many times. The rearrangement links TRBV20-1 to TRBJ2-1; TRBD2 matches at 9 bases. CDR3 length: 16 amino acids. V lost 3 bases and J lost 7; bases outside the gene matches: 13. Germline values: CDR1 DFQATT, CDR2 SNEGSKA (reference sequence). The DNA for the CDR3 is TGCAGTGCTAGGACACCTCTAGCGGGGATTCCAAATGAGCAGTTCTTC. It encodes CSARTPLAGIPNEQFF.

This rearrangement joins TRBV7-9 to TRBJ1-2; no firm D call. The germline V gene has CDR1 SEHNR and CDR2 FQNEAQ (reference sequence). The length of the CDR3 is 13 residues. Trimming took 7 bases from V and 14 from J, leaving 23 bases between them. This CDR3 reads CASTTAGRGGETF. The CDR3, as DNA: TGTGCCAGCACCACCGCCGGGCGTGGAGGCGAAACCTTC.

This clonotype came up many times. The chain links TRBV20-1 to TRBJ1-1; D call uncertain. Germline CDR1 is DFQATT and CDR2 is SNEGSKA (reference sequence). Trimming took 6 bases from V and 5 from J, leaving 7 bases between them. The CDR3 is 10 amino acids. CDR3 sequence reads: CSAVVTEAFF. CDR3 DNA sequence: TGCAGTGCAGTAGTAACTGAAGCTTTCTTT.

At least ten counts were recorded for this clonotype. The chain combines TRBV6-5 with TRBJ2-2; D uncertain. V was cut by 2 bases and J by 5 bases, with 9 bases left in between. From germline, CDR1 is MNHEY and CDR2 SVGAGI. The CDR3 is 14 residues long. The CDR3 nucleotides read TGTGCCAGCAGTTACCTAGGATCAACCGGGGAGCTGTTTTTT. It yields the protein CASSYLGSTGELFF.

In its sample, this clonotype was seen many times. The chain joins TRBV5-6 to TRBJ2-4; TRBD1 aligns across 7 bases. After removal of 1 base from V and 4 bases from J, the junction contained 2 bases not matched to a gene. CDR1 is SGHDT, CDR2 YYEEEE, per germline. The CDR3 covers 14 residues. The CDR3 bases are TGTGCCAGCAGCTTGACAGGGGTTAAAAACATTCAGTACTTC. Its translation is CASSLTGVKNIQYF.

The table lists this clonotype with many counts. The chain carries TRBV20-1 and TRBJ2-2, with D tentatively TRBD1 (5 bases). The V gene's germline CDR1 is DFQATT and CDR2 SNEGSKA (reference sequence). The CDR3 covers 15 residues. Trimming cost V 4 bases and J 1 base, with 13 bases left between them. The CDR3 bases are TGCAGTGCTACCAAAACCACAGGGAACACCGGGGAGCTGTTTTTT. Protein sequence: CSATKTTGNTGELFF.

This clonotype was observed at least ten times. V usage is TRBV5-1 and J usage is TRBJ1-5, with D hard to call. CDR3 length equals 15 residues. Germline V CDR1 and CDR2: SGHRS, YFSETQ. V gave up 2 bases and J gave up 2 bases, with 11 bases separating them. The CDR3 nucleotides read TGCGCCAGCAGCTTAAGTGGTGGCGGCAATCAGCCCCAGCATTTT. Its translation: CASSLSGGGNQPQHF.

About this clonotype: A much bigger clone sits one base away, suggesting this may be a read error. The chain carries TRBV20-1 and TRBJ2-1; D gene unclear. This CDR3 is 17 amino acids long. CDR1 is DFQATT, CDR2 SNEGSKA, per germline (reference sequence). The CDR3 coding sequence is TGCTGTGCTAGAGATAGGACGCCCGCCAAAAGGCGTAATGAGCAGTTCTTC. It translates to CCARDRTPAKRRNEQFF.

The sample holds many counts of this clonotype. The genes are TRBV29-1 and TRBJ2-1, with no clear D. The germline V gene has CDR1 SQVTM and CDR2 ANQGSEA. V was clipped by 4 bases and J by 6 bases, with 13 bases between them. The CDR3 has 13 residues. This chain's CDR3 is CSVVNSRSNEQFF. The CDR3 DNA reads TGCAGCGTTGTAAACAGCCGGAGCAATGAGCAGTTCTTC.

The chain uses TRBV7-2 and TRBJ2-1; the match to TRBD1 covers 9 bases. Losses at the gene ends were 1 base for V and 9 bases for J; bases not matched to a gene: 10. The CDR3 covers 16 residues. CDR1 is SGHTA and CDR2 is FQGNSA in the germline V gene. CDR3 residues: CASSLVSGTGRLEQFF. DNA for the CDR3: TGTGCCAGCAGCTTAGTATCCGGGACAGGGAGACTTGAGCAGTTCTTC. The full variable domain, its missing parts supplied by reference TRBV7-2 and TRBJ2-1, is GAGVSQSPSNKVTEKGKDVELRCDPISGHTALYWYRQSLGQGLEFLIYFQGNSAPDKSGLPSDRFSAERTGGSVSTLTIQRTQQEDSAVYLCASSLVSGTGRLEQFFGPGTRLTVL.

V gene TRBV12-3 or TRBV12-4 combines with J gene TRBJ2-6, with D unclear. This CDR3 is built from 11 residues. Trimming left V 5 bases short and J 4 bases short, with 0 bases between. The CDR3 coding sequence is TGTGCCAGCAGTGGGGCCAACGTCCTGACTTTC. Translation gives CASSGANVLTF.

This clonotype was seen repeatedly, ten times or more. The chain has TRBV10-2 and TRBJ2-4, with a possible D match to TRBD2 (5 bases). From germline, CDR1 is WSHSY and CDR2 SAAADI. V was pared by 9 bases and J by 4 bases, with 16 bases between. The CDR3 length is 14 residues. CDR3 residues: CASLHPVAKNIQYF. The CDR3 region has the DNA TGCGCCAGTCTTCATCCCGTAGCGAAAAACATTCAGTACTTC.

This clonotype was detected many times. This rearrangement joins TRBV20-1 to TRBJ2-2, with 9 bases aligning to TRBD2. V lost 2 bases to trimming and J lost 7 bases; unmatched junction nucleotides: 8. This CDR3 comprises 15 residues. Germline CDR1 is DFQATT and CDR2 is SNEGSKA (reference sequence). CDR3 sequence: CSARRLAGKSGELFF. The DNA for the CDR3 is TGCAGTGCTAGAAGGCTAGCGGGAAAAAGCGGGGAGCTGTTTTTT.

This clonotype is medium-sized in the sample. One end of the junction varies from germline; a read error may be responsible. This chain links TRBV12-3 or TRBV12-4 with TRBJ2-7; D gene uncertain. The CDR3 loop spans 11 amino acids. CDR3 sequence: CASSLGYEQYF. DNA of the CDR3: TGCGCCAGCAGCTTGGGTTACGAGCAGTACTTC.